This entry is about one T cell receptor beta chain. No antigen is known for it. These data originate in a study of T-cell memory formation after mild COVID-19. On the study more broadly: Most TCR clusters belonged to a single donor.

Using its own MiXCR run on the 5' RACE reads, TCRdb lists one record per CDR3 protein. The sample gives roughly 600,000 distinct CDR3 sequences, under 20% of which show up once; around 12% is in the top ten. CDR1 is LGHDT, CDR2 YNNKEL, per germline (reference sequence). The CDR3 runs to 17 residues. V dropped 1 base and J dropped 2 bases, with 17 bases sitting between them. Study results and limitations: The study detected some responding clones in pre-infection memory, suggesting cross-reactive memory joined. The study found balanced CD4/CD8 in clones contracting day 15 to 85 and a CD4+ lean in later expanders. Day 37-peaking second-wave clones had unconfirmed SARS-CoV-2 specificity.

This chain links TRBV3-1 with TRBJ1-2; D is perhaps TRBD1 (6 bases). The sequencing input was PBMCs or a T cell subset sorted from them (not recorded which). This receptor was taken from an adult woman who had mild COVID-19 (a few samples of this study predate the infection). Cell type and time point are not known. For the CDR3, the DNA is TGTGCCAGCAGCCAAGGCTCGGGGGGCGGCCCCAACTATGGCTACACCTTC. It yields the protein CASSQGSGGGPNYGYTF.